The 10 T cell receptor beta chains in this list originate from one sample, sequenced in a study of shared clonotypes between healthy human individuals. Data came from immunoSEQ multiplex PCR; TCRdb stores just in-frame clones and leaves some out. The table lists some 900,000 clones, 76% of them singletons. The sequenced material came from memory CD4+ T cells sorted from blood. The subset denotes: CD45RA-negative fraction. All receptors come from a man aged 18 to 30 in good health.

V usage is TRBV6-1 and J usage is TRBJ2-5; 8 nucleotides agree with TRBD2. The CDR3 is made up of 15 amino acids. Germline values: CDR1 MNHNS, CDR2 SASEGT. V was clipped by 0 bases and J by 5 bases; unmatched bases: 5. DNA of the CDR3: TGTGCCAGCAGTGAAGCAACTAGCGGAACGGAGACCCAGTACTTC. Translation: CASSEATSGTETQYF.

The chain employs TRBV5-1 and TRBJ1-1; D uncertain. The ends were cut back, 5 bases at V and 0 bases at J, with 17 bases in the middle. Germline V gene lookup returns CDR1 SGHRS and CDR2 YFSETQ. The CDR3 consists of 16 residues. As DNA, the CDR3 is TGCGCCAGCAGTTCTGTGCTGCGCCCGATGAACACTGAAGCTTTCTTT. It is translated as CASSSVLRPMNTEAFF. The full variable domain, with the rest looked up from reference TRBV5-1 and TRBJ1-1, is KAGVTQTPRYLIKTRGQQVTLSCSPISGHRSVSWYQQTPGQGLQFLFEYFSETQRNKGNFPGRFSGRQFSNSRSEMNVSTLELGDSALYLCASSSVLRPMNTEAFFGQGTRLTVV.

The chain links TRBV19 to TRBJ2-3; a possible D gene is TRBD1 (6 bases). This CDR3 is built from 15 residues. Germline CDR1 reads LNHDA; CDR2 reads SQIVND (reference sequence). V was pared by 6 bases and J by 0 bases, with 13 bases between. The CDR3 spells CASSAGQKSTDTQYF. CDR3 sequence (DNA): TGTGCCAGTAGCGCAGGACAGAAGAGCACAGATACGCAGTATTTT.

This clone appeared a few times. The chain carries TRBV7-8 and TRBJ1-1, with 11 positions matching TRBD1. Germline lookup yields CDR1 SGHVS and CDR2 FQNEAQ. V lost 1 base, J lost 4 bases, and 5 bases stayed unmatched. The CDR3 has 16 residues. The DNA for the CDR3 is TGTGCCAGCAGCTTAGTAGGGGACAGGGGGAGCACTGAAGCTTTCTTT. Protein sequence: CASSLVGDRGSTEAFF. The full variable domain, with the rest looked up from reference TRBV7-8 and TRBJ1-1, is GAGVSQSPRYKVAKRGQDVALRCDPISGHVSLFWYQQALGQGPEFLTYFQNEAQLDKSGLPSDRFFAERPEGSVSTLKIQRTQQEDSAVYLCASSLVGDRGSTEAFFGQGTRLTVV.

This clone was seen more than once but under ten times. The rearrangement uses TRBV4-1 and TRBJ2-7; 7 bases align to TRBD2. Per the germline V gene, CDR1 is MGHRA and CDR2 is YSYEKL. The length of the CDR3 is 18 residues. J was trimmed by 2 bases and V by 1 base; bases with no gene match: 14. CDR3 coding DNA: TGCGCCAGCAGCCAAGTCAGGTCTAGCGGAGCTCCCACCTACGAGCAGTACTTC. Its translation is CASSQVRSSGAPTYEQYF.

The V call is TRBV10-3, the J call TRBJ2-7, with a weak D call TRBD1 (6 bases). The germline gives CDR1 ENHRY, CDR2 SYGVKD. Trimming shortened V by 3 bases and J by 7 bases, and 19 bases separated the two germline ends. The CDR3 extends over 15 amino acids. The CDR3 DNA reads TGTGCCATCAGTGATCCGGGACACCTCCCGGGAGAGCAGTACTTC. It codes for CAISDPGHLPGEQYF.

The chain links TRBV5-1 to TRBJ2-3, with 8 bases matching TRBD1. The CDR3 covers 14 residues. The V segment lost 1 base and the J segment 7 bases; nucleotides outside the gene matches: 5. Germline V gene data show CDR1 as SGHRS and CDR2 as YFSETQ. CDR3 sequence reads: CASSLTGQGNTQYF. In DNA form, the CDR3 reads TGCGCCAGCAGCTTGACTGGACAGGGAAATACGCAGTATTTT. Full variable domain (outside the CDR3, taken from reference TRBV5-1 and TRBJ2-3): KAGVTQTPRYLIKTRGQQVTLSCSPISGHRSVSWYQQTPGQGLQFLFEYFSETQRNKGNFPGRFSGRQFSNSRSEMNVSTLELGDSALYLCASSLTGQGNTQYFGPGTRLTVL.

Notes on this clone: The sample contains more than one DNA sequence encoding this CDR3. V is TRBV9 and J is TRBJ2-2, with unresolved D. Per the germline V gene, CDR1 is SGDLS and CDR2 is YYNGEE. The germline V and J ends were trimmed by 2 bases and 1 base, with 6 bases remaining between them. The CDR3 extends over 14 amino acids. The CDR3 DNA sequence: TGTGCCAGCAGCGTTGTCGGGAACACCGGGGAGCTGTTTTTT. Its protein product is CASSVVGNTGELFF.

CDR3 in amino acids: CASSSTGKGTEAFF. The CDR3 DNA reads TGTGCCAGCAGCTCTACAGGGAAAGGCACTGAAGCTTTCTTT. The J gene is TRBJ1-1, the V gene TRBV6-1, with D perhaps TRBD1 (6 bases). Germline V gene sequence: CDR1 MNHNS, CDR2 SASEGT. The CDR3 covers 14 residues. The germline V and J ends were trimmed by 6 bases and 4 bases, with 15 bases remaining between them.

This clone occurred a few times. The rearrangement joins TRBV4-1 to TRBJ2-1, with TRBD2 matching 12 bases. The CDR3 extends over 14 amino acids. Germline CDR1 and CDR2: MGHRA and YSYEKL. The junction had 5 bases not matched to a gene; V was cut back by 6 bases and J by 8 bases. CDR3 sequence: CASRRLAGVDEQFF. CDR3 nucleotides: TGCGCCAGCAGGCGACTAGCGGGGGTTGATGAGCAGTTCTTC.